The clone carrying this T cell receptor (beta chain) was picked up a small number of times. Its antigen is unknown. This record belongs to a study of response to subunit inactivated influenza vaccine. Regarding the study as a whole: With each seasonal influenza vaccination, the authors suggested, few new T cells are recruited.

Unmatched junction bases numbered 4, after V lost 4 bases and J lost 0 bases. This CDR3 has 15 amino acids. Germline loops: CDR1 SGHAT, CDR2 FQNNGV. Using its own MiXCR run on the RT-PCR reads, TCRdb lists one record per CDR3 protein. The sample yields around 250,000 distinct CDR3 sequences, 10% to 15% seen once. This specimen consisted of non-naive T cells sorted from PBMCs, obtained about 14 days before vaccination. The V and J genes are TRBV11-2 and TRBJ1-1; 8 bases map to TRBD1. This clonotype was obtained from a man aged 50-59 years who received an inactivated influenza vaccine. The CDR3 region has the DNA TGTGCCAGCAGCTGGGGGACAGGTGTGAACACTGAAGCTTTCTTT. Translating it yields CASSWGTGVNTEAFF.